The 26 T cell receptor beta chains in this list originate from one sample, sequenced in a study of blood T cell repertoires in COVID-19. The repertoire was sequenced with immunoSEQ multiplex PCR; TCRdb's copy has only in-frame clones and lacks some. Of about 230,000 clones detected, 70% to 90% appear once; the ten largest clones hold under 14%. The sequenced sample consisted of peripheral blood. These TCRs come from a man between 50 and 59 years old with COVID-19, enrolled during active disease.

The gene calls are TRBV21-1 and TRBJ1-5; whether TRBD1, the table's D call, matches the DNA was not checked. TRBV21-1 is termed a pseudogene. The CDR3 contains 15 residues. CDR3 sequence: CASGNAGTGLQPQHF. CDR3 nucleotides: TGTGCCAGCGGAAATGCCGGGACAGGGCTTCAGCCCCAGCATTTT.

In this sample, this clone turned up a few times. The chain has TRBV18 and TRBJ1-2; D unclear. The CDR3 has 15 residues. The germline V gene encodes CDR1 KGHSH and CDR2 LQKENI. With 5 bases removed from V and 2 bases from J, the gap between germline ends came to 15 bases. For the CDR3, the DNA is TGTGCCAGCTCATCAGAAATGGAGATCAACTATGGCTACACCTTC. Residues: CASSSEMEINYGYTF.

The chain recombines TRBV6-5 with TRBJ1-3; no clear D gene. Between the trimmed V and J ends, which lost 5 bases and 0 bases, there was a span of 8 bases. The CDR3 covers 14 residues. Germline CDR1 is MNHEY and CDR2 is SVGAGI. The DNA for the CDR3 is TGTGCCAGCAGTAGACTTGACTCTGGAAACACCATATATTTT. Its translation: CASSRLDSGNTIYF.

This clone was detected once. This chain uses TRBV5-4 with TRBJ2-7; the match to TRBD2 covers 14 bases. CDR1 SGHNT and CDR2 YYREEE come from the germline V gene (reference sequence). The J segment lost 6 bases and the V segment lost 4 bases, leaving 6 bases of the junction unmatched. The CDR3 has 15 residues. The CDR3 loop is CASSPGTSGSLEQYF. CDR3 coding DNA: TGTGCCAGCAGCCCGGGGACTAGCGGGAGCCTCGAGCAGTACTTC.

The V call is TRBV27, the J call TRBJ2-1, with D maybe TRBD2 (7 bases). Looked up from germline, CDR1 is MNHEY and CDR2 is SMNVEV (reference sequence). This CDR3 has 17 amino acids. Trimming removed 8 bases at V and 9 bases at J, with 29 bases between. This chain's CDR3 is CASGNPRASGIGGEQFF. The CDR3 nucleotides read TGTGCCAGCGGAAATCCGAGGGCTAGCGGCATAGGGGGTGAGCAGTTCTTC.

The chain uses TRBV6-2 or TRBV6-3 and TRBJ2-2; a weak D match, TRBD2 (7 bases). Deletions cut 2 bases from V and 5 bases from J, with 18 bases between. Germline lookup yields CDR1 MNHEY and CDR2 SVGEGT. The CDR3 consists of 17 residues. The chain's CDR3 is CASSYPYGGPRTGELFF. Here the CDR3 DNA reads TGTGCCAGCAGTTACCCTTACGGGGGGCCGAGGACCGGGGAGCTGTTTTTT.

The CDR3 is CASSQVNRGPGTEAFF. The CDR3 DNA sequence: TGTGCCAGCAGCCAAGTTAACAGGGGCCCGGGCACTGAAGCTTTCTTT. The rearrangement uses TRBV3-1 (or the pseudogene TRBV3-2) and TRBJ1-1; 7 positions agree with TRBD1. This CDR3 contains 16 residues. With 1 base clipped from V and 4 bases from J, the junction kept 9 bases outside the gene matches. Per the germline V gene, CDR1 is LGHDT and CDR2 is YNNKEL (reference sequence).

The CDR3 bases are TGTGCCAGCAGCTTGATGAGTGTTGACTACGAGCAGTACTTC. This codes for CASSLMSVDYEQYF. The chain uses TRBV5-5 and TRBJ2-7, with no clear D. Trimming cost V 1 base and J 3 bases, with 11 bases left between them. Germline V gene sequence: CDR1 SGHKS, CDR2 YYEKEE (reference sequence). The CDR3 loop spans 14 amino acids.

The chain is built from TRBV6-5 and TRBJ2-2; 7 bases are a match to TRBD2. The junction had 10 bases not matched to a gene; V was cut back by 6 bases and J by 6 bases. There are 15 residues in the CDR3. Germline values: CDR1 MNHEY, CDR2 SVGAGI. The CDR3 DNA is TGTGCCAGCAGGTGGACTAGTAACGTCCCCGGGGAGCTGTTTTTT. Encoded protein: CASRWTSNVPGELFF.

The J gene is TRBJ1-6, the V gene TRBV9, with D perhaps TRBD1 (6 bases). Germline V gives CDR1 SGDLS, CDR2 YYNGEE. The CDR3 has 14 amino acids. V was shortened by 0 bases and J by 5 bases, with 6 bases between the two germline ends. The CDR3 DNA sequence: TGTGCCAGCAGCGTAGCAGGGGATAATTCACCCCTCCACTTT. This translates into CASSVAGDNSPLHF.

The chain uses TRBV11-2 and TRBJ2-7, with D possibly being TRBD2 (5 bases). Germline V gene lookup returns CDR1 SGHAT and CDR2 FQNNGV. Trimming pared 7 bases from V and 5 bases from J, leaving 9 bases between. The CDR3 covers 11 residues. Here the CDR3 DNA reads TGTGCCAGCAAGGAGGTCAACGAGCAGTACTTC. Its protein product is CASKEVNEQYF. Complete variable domain (other parts from reference TRBV11-2 and TRBJ2-7): EAGVAQSPRYKIIEKRQSVAFWCNPISGHATLYWYQQILGQGPKLLIQFQNNGVVDDSQLPKDRFSAERLKGVDSTLKIQPAKLEDSAVYLCASKEVNEQYFGPGTRLTVT.

This chain connects TRBV27 to TRBJ1-1; no firm D call. The CDR3 has 13 amino acids. Germline V gene lookup returns CDR1 MNHEY and CDR2 SMNVEV (reference sequence). Deletions cut 4 bases from V and 1 base from J, with 7 bases between. The CDR3 DNA sequence: TGTGCCAGCAGTTCACATGCGAACACTGAAGCTTTCTTT. As protein: CASSSHANTEAFF.

This chain links TRBV29-1 with TRBJ2-5, with 7 bases that match TRBD1. Germline V CDR1 and CDR2: SQVTM, ANQGSEA. The ends lost 3 bases at V and 5 bases at J; junction bases unmatched: 9. The CDR3 runs 14 residues. DNA for the CDR3: TGCAGCGTTGACGGGCAGGGGGTATTGGAGACCCAGTACTTC. It encodes CSVDGQGVLETQYF.

The chain recombines TRBV11-2 with TRBJ2-3; D not resolved. The CDR3 contains 13 residues. Germline V gene lookup returns CDR1 SGHAT and CDR2 FQNNGV. Trimming left V 1 base short and J 4 bases short, with 6 bases between. This CDR3 reads CASSLGLADTQYF. In DNA, the CDR3 is TGTGCCAGCAGCTTAGGGCTAGCAGATACGCAGTATTTT. Using reference TRBV11-2 and TRBJ2-3 for the parts outside the CDR3, the full variable domain is EAGVAQSPRYKIIEKRQSVAFWCNPISGHATLYWYQQILGQGPKLLIQFQNNGVVDDSQLPKDRFSAERLKGVDSTLKIQPAKLEDSAVYLCASSLGLADTQYFGPGTRLTVL.

The chain is built from TRBV6-5 and TRBJ2-2; D unresolved. CDR1 and CDR2 from the germline V gene are MNHEY and SVGAGI. The CDR3 length is 15 residues. The germline V and J ends were trimmed by 4 bases and 6 bases, with 15 bases remaining between them. CDR3 residues: CASSSTYPNAGELFF. The DNA for the CDR3 is TGTGCCAGCAGTTCGACATATCCTAACGCCGGGGAGCTGTTTTTT.

This chain links TRBV6-5 with TRBJ1-2; D uncertain. With 5 bases removed from V and 2 bases from J, the gap between germline ends came to 9 bases. This CDR3 is 13 amino acids long. Germline CDR1 and CDR2: MNHEY and SVGAGI. CDR3 sequence reads: CASSSGRNYGYTF. CDR3 nucleotides: TGTGCCAGCAGTAGCGGGAGGAACTATGGCTACACCTTC.

CDR3 region: CASSQVSGVWAPLHF. In nucleotides, the CDR3 is TGCGCCAGCAGCCAAGTTTCCGGGGTTTGGGCACCCCTCCACTTT. V is TRBV4-1 and J is TRBJ1-6; D remains unclear. CDR3 size: 15 residues. V shed 1 base and J shed 11 bases, with 15 bases lying between them. The germline gives CDR1 MGHRA, CDR2 YSYEKL.

Here the CDR3 DNA reads TGTGCCAGCAGTTTATCCGGACAGGGTCGAGGAGAGCAGTACTTC. Amino acid sequence: CASSLSGQGRGEQYF. This chain joins TRBV28 and TRBJ2-7, with 8 bases matching TRBD1. Germline V lookup: CDR1 MDHEN, CDR2 SYDVKM. The CDR3 covers 15 residues. With V trimmed by 1 base and J by 7 bases, 9 bases remained unmatched. The full variable domain, completed using reference TRBV28 and TRBJ2-7, is DVKVTQSSRYLVKRTGEKVFLECVQDMDHENMFWYRQDPGLGLRLIYFSYDVKMKEKGDIPEGYSVSREKKERFSLILESASTNQTSMYLCASSLSGQGRGEQYFGPGTRLTVT.

The chain recombines TRBV5-6 with TRBJ2-5; 7 bases match TRBD1. CDR3 size: 14 residues. V lost 4 bases to trimming and J lost 7 bases; unmatched junction nucleotides: 10. Germline CDR1 and CDR2: SGHDT and YYEEEE. This CDR3 reads CASSRGQAEGTQYF. The CDR3 coding sequence is TGTGCCAGCAGCCGCGGACAGGCCGAAGGGACCCAGTACTTC.

The chain uses TRBV12-5 and TRBJ2-1; 7 bases match TRBD2. J was trimmed by 6 bases and V by 0 bases; bases with no gene match: 11. CDR1 LGHNT and CDR2 FRNRAP come from the germline V gene. This CDR3 spans 17 amino acids. Written as DNA, the CDR3 is TGTGCTAGTGGTTTGGTAGTATCGCGGGAGTTCGGCAATGAGCAGTTCTTC. Translated: CASGLVVSREFGNEQFF.

The rearrangement joins TRBV30 to TRBJ1-1; D unclear. The CDR3 runs 17 residues. Germline CDR1 and CDR2: GTSNPN and SVGIG (reference sequence). Trimming took 4 bases from V and 3 from J, leaving 24 bases between them. CDR3 residues: CAWILTPVATRDTEAFF. The DNA of the CDR3 is TGTGCCTGGATCCTAACCCCCGTGGCGACTCGGGACACTGAAGCTTTCTTT.

The CDR3 DNA follows: TGTGCCAGCAGCCCTACAGGGGGCGCGGGTGGCAATCAGCCCCAGCATTTT. Translated: CASSPTGGAGGNQPQHF. The chain links TRBV6-2 or TRBV6-3 to TRBJ1-5, with 9 bases fitting TRBD1. CDR1 is MNHEY and CDR2 is SVGEGT in the germline V gene. There are 17 residues in the CDR3. Germline trimming cut 6 bases from V and 2 bases from J; bases unmatched to any gene: 11.

The chain recombines TRBV4-2 with TRBJ1-2; 9 nucleotides agree with TRBD1. The germline CDR1 and CDR2 sequences are LGHNA and YNFKEQ. The J segment lost 0 bases and the V segment lost 3 bases, leaving 2 bases of the junction unmatched. The CDR3 contains 15 residues. In DNA form, the CDR3 reads TGTGCCAGCAGCCAGGGGACAGGGTCTAACTATGGCTACACCTTC. It codes for CASSQGTGSNYGYTF.

The chain combines TRBV3-1 (or the pseudogene TRBV3-2) with TRBJ1-1; 7 bases fit TRBD1. The J segment lost 0 bases and the V segment lost 5 bases, leaving 3 bases of the junction unmatched. The CDR3 runs 14 residues. From germline, CDR1 is LGHDT and CDR2 YNNKEL (reference sequence). This chain's CDR3 is CASSYGQVNTEAFF. As DNA, the CDR3 is TGTGCCAGCAGCTACGGACAGGTGAACACTGAAGCTTTCTTT.

J is TRBJ2-1 and V is TRBV3-1 (or the pseudogene TRBV3-2); tentative D call: TRBD2 (6 bases). This CDR3 has 11 residues. The germline V and J ends were trimmed by 4 bases and 10 bases, with 8 bases remaining between them. Per the germline V gene, CDR1 is LGHDT and CDR2 is YNNKEL (reference sequence). CDR3: CASSRTTEQFF. In nucleotides, the CDR3 is TGTGCCAGCAGCCGGACTACCGAGCAGTTCTTC.

The rearrangement uses TRBV15 and TRBJ1-6, with 7 bases that match TRBD1. The V and J ends lost 9 bases and 10 bases, in that order; junction bases with no gene match: 18. Germline CDR1 LNHNV, CDR2 YYDKDF (reference sequence). The length of the CDR3 is 16 residues. CDR3 amino acids: CATSQGGLGGRSPLHF. CDR3 bases: TGTGCCACAAGCCAAGGTGGGTTAGGGGGCCGATCACCCCTCCACTTT.